The rows below give T cell receptor beta chains drawn from one sample of a study of cytomegalovirus exposure and HLA in healthy donors. Libraries were prepared by immunoSEQ multiplex PCR; TCRdb keeps only in-frame clonotypes and omits some of them. The sample records under 150,000 clones, roughly 77% being singletons. Sequenced: PBMCs. These receptors came from a woman aged 40-49 years in good health and CMV-seropositive. The CDR3 runs from the conserved cysteine through the conserved F or W. A D gene is named only where the DNA matches it firmly. Clone size appears in some rows only: once, few, many, or a class for an expanded clone.

j_call d_call v_call clone_size cdr3_nt cdr3_aa
TRBJ1-6 NA TRBV6-5 NA TGTGCCAGCAGAGGGGGTTATAATTCACCCCTCCACTTT CASRGGYNSPLHF
TRBJ2-7 TRBD1 TRBV7-2 NA TGTGCCAGCAGCTTGGGGACAGGGATTTCCTACGAGCAGTACTTC CASSLGTGISYEQYF
TRBJ2-1 NA TRBV7-7 NA TGTGCTAGCAGCTTAGAGGGGGGGGATGAGCAGTTCTTC CASSLEGGDEQFF
TRBJ2-7 TRBD2 TRBV6-1 NA TGTGCCAGCAGTTGGGAGGGGTTCAACGAGCAGTACTTC CASSWEGFNEQYF
TRBJ2-3 NA TRBV11-3 NA TGTGCCAGCAGCTCGCATTCCGCACAAGATACGCAGTATTTT CASSSHSAQDTQYF
TRBJ2-2 TRBD1 TRBV5-1 NA TGCGCCAGCAGTCCACAGGGGGCTAGGGCCGGGGAGCTGTTTTTT CASSPQGARAGELFF
TRBJ2-7 NA TRBV25-1 once TGTGCCAGCAGTGAATTGGCCAGCTACGAGCAGTACTTC CASSELASYEQYF
TRBJ2-7 TRBD1 TRBV27 NA TGTGCCAGCAGTTCCCCGGGACAGGGGTACGAGCAGTACTTC CASSSPGQGYEQYF
TRBJ2-1 TRBD1 TRBV7-2 NA TGTGCCAGCAGCCGGGACAGGGGTGGGGGTAATGAGCAGTTCTTC CASSRDRGGGNEQFF
TRBJ2-5 TRBD1 TRBV6-5 NA TGTGCCAGCAGTTACGACAGGGTGGAGACCCAGTACTTC CASSYDRVETQYF
TRBJ1-5 TRBD1 TRBV6-1 NA TGTGCCAGCAGTGGCCGAAGGGGACAGTCCGTGGGGGGCAATCAGCCCCAGCATTTT CASSGRRGQSVGGNQPQHF
TRBJ2-7 TRBD1 TRBV5-1 once TGCGCCAGCAGCTTAGGACAGGTATACGAGCAGTACTTC CASSLGQVYEQYF
TRBJ2-7 NA TRBV5-4 NA TGTGCCAGCAGCCCCCAGGGGAGTCGCGAGCAGTACTTC CASSPQGSREQYF
TRBJ2-7 TRBD2 TRBV6-5 NA TGTGCTAGCCCTAGCGGGAGGGCCTGCGAGCAGTACTTC CASPSGRACEQYF
TRBJ2-1 TRBD2 TRBV5-6 NA TGTGCCAGCAGCTTGACGGGGACTAAGCAGTTCTTC CASSLTGTKQFF
TRBJ1-2 NA TRBV19 once TGTGCCAGTAGTCCAGGGATTAACTATGGCTACACCTTC CASSPGINYGYTF
TRBJ1-4 NA TRBV15 NA TGTGCCACCAGCAGAGTGGGGAGTGATAGAACTAATGAAAAACTGTTTTTT CATSRVGSDRTNEKLFF
TRBJ1-1 TRBD1 TRBV9 NA TGTGCCAGCAGCACCGGGACAGCGAACACTGAAGCTTTCTTT CASSTGTANTEAFF
TRBJ2-3 TRBD2 TRBV29-1 few TGCAGCGTCGTGGGGCCGTTAGCTAGCGGGAGGTCAGATACGCAGTATTTT CSVVGPLASGRSDTQYF
TRBJ2-7 TRBD1 TRBV11-2 NA TGTGCCAGCAGCCCCGGGGGGACAGGGCGGGAGCAGTACTTC CASSPGGTGREQYF
TRBJ1-2 TRBD1 TRBV5-1 NA TGCGCCAGCAGCTTGGGGACAGGAAACGCTAACTATGGCTACACCTTC CASSLGTGNANYGYTF
TRBJ1-1 NA TRBV4-2 NA TGTGCCAGCAGCGCCACAGGGTTGAACACTGAAGCTTTCTTT CASSATGLNTEAFF
TRBJ2-7 TRBD2 TRBV9 NA TGTGCCAGCAGCGCCGGACTAGCGCCTTCCTACGAGCAGTACTTC CASSAGLAPSYEQYF
TRBJ1-2 TRBD1 TRBV5-4 NA TGTGCCAGCAGCCCCGGTGACAGGGGGGTATATGGCTACACCTTC CASSPGDRGVYGYTF
TRBJ1-2 TRBD1 TRBV27 NA TGTGCCAGCAGGACACGACAGGGCTTGGACTATGGCTACACCTTC CASRTRQGLDYGYTF
TRBJ2-5 NA TRBV7-8 NA TGTGCCAGCAGCCCGCTGTCCGGGAGTCGAGAGACCCAGTACTTC CASSPLSGSRETQYF
TRBJ1-1 NA TRBV6-5 NA TGTGCCAGCAGCCTAGGGACAGAAGCTTTCTTT CASSLGTEAFF
TRBJ1-2 NA TRBV7-2 NA TGTGCCAGCAGCTTAGGTCAGGGTAGTATGCGTGGCTACACCTTC CASSLGQGSMRGYTF
TRBJ2-7 TRBD2 TRBV7-8 NA TGTGCCAGCATCATCGGTGGGGGAGGGCCAGCGGTCGAGCAGTACTTC CASIIGGGGPAVEQYF
TRBJ1-2 NA TRBV7-2 few TGTGCCAGCAGCCCGAGAAGGGGTGGCTACACCTTC CASSPRRGGYTF
TRBJ2-6 NA TRBV9 NA TGTGCCAGCAGCCTAAGTCTAAGAGGGTCTGGGGCCAACGTCCTGACTTTC CASSLSLRGSGANVLTF
TRBJ2-1 TRBD2 TRBV28 NA TGTGCCAGCAACGAACCGGGCGCAAGAGCGGGAGAGTCCGCGCCATACAATGAGCAGTTCTTC CASNEPGARAGESAPYNEQFF
TRBJ1-1 TRBD1 TRBV7-9 NA TGTGCCAGCAGCCCTACGGGACAGGGGGCGCGTACTGAAGCTTTCTTT CASSPTGQGARTEAFF
TRBJ1-1 TRBD1 TRBV29-1 NA TGCAGCGTTGCCGGACAGGGGAGCACTGAAGCTTTCTTT CSVAGQGSTEAFF
TRBJ2-3 NA TRBV5-1 NA TGCGCCAGCAGCTTGAGGGGTACGGGTATAGATACGCAGTATTTT CASSLRGTGIDTQYF
TRBJ2-7 TRBD1 TRBV19 NA TGTGCCAGTAGTACCGGACAGGGGTCCTACGAGCAGTACTTC CASSTGQGSYEQYF
TRBJ2-7 TRBD2 TRBV7-6 NA TGTGCCAGCAGCTTCTTTTCTGAAGCGGGAGACGAGCAGTACTTC CASSFFSEAGDEQYF
TRBJ2-3 NA TRBV20-1 NA TGCAGTGCTACGGAGCCAGATACGCAGTATTTT CSATEPDTQYF
TRBJ1-1 TRBD1 TRBV28 NA TGTGCCAGCAGTTTATTTGGGGACAGGGCCGTGAACACTGAAGCTTTCTTT CASSLFGDRAVNTEAFF
TRBJ2-7 NA TRBV28 NA TGTGCCAGCAGTTCCACTATTGGCGAGCAGTACTTC CASSSTIGEQYF
TRBJ2-4 TRBD2 TRBV10-3 NA TGTGCCATCAGCCCTAGCGGGGGGGCCGGGGCCAAAAACATTCAGTACTTC CAISPSGGAGAKNIQYF